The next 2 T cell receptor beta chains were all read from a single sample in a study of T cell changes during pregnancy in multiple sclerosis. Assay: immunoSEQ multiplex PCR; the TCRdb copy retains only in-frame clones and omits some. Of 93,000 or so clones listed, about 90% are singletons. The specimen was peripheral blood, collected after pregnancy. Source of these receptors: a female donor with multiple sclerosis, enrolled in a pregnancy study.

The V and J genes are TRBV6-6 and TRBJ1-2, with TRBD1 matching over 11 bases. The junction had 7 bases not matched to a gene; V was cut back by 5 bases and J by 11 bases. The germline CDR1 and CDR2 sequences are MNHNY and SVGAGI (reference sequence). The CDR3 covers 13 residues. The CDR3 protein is CASSARTGGRYTF. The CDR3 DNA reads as TGTGCCAGCAGTGCCCGGACAGGGGGCCGTTACACCTTC.

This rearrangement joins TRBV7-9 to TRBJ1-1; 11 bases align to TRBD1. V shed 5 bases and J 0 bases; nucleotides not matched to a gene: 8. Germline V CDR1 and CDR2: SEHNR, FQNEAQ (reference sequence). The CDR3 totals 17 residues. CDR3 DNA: TGTGCCAGCAGCCTCTGGACAGGGGGCTTAATGAACACTGAAGCTTTCTTT. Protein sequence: CASSLWTGGLMNTEAFF.